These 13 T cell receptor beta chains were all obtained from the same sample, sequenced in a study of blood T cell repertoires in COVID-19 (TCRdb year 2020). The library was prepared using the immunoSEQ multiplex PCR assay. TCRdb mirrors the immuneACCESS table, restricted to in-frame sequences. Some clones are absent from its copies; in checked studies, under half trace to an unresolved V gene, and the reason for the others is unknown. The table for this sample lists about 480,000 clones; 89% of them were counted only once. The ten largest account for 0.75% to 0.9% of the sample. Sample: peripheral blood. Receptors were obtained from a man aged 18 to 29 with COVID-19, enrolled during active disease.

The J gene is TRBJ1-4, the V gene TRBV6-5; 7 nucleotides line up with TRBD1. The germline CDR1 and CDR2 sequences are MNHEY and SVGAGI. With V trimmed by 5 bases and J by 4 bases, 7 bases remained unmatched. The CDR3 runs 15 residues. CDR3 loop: CASSPSGGFNEKLFF. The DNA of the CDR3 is TGTGCCAGCAGTCCATCAGGGGGTTTTAATGAAAAACTGTTTTTT.

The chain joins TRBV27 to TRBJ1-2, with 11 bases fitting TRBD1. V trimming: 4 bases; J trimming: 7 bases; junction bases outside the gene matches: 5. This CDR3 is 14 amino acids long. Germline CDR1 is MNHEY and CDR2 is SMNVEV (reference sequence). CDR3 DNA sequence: TGTGCCAGCAGTTATGGACAGGGGGCTGGTGGCTACACCTTC. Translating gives CASSYGQGAGGYTF.

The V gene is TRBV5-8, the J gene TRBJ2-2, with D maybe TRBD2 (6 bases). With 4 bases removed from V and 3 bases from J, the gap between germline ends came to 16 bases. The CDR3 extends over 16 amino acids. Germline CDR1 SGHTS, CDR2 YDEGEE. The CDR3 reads CASSPRLDGDTGELFF. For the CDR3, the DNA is TGTGCCAGCAGCCCTAGACTAGATGGGGACACCGGGGAGCTGTTTTTT. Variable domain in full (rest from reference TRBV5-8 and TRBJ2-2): EAGVTQSPTHLIKTRGQQATLRCSPISGHTSVYWYQQALGLGLQFLLWYDEGEERNRGNFPPRFSGRQFPNYSSELNVNALELEDSALYLCASSPRLDGDTGELFFGEGSRLTVL.

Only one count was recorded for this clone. CDR3: CASLGLKETQYF. In DNA form, the CDR3 reads TGTGCCAGCCTGGGACTTAAAGAGACCCAGTACTTC. The rearrangement joins TRBV2 to TRBJ2-5; weak D call: TRBD2 (6 bases). V was trimmed by 8 bases and J by 3 bases, leaving 10 bases between them. The germline V gene has CDR1 SNHLY and CDR2 FYNNEI. The length of the CDR3 is 12 residues.

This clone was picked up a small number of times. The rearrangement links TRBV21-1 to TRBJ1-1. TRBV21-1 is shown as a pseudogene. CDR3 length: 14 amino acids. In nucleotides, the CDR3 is TGTGCCTGGTGGGGAGTTCGGGGGAGGACCGAAGCTTTCTTT. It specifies CAWWGVRGRTEAFF.

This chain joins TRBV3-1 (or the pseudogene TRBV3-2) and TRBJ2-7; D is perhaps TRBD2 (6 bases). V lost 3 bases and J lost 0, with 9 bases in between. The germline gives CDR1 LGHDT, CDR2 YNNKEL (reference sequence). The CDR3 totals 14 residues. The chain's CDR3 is CASSHRESSYEQYF. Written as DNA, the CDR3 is TGTGCCAGCAGCCACCGGGAGAGCTCCTACGAGCAGTACTTC.

CDR3 sequence: CASSLSVGGRVYEQYF. CDR3 nucleotide sequence: TGTGCCAGCAGCTTGTCAGTGGGAGGGAGGGTCTACGAGCAGTACTTC. J is TRBJ2-7 and V is TRBV5-5, with 7 bases aligning to TRBD2. J lost 3 bases, V lost 1 base, and 10 bases had no gene match. The CDR3 runs to 16 residues. Germline CDR1 is SGHKS and CDR2 is YYEKEE (reference sequence).

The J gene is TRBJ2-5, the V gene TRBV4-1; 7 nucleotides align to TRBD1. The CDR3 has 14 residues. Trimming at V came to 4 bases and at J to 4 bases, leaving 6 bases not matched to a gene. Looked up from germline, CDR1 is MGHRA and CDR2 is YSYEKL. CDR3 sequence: CASSPGTVVETQYF. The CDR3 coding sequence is TGCGCCAGCAGCCCAGGGACAGTAGTAGAGACCCAGTACTTC.

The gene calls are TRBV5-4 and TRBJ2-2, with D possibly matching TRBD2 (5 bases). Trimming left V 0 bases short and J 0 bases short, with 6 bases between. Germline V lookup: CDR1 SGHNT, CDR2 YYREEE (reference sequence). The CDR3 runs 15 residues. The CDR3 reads CASSLAEANTGELFF. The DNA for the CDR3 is TGTGCCAGCAGCTTGGCGGAGGCGAACACCGGGGAGCTGTTTTTT.

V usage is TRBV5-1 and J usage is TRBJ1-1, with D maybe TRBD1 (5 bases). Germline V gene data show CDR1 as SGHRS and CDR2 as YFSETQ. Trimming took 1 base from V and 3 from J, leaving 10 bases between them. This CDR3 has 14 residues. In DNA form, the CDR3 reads TGCGCCAGCAGCTTGACGGGGGGACACACTGAAGCTTTCTTT. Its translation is CASSLTGGHTEAFF.

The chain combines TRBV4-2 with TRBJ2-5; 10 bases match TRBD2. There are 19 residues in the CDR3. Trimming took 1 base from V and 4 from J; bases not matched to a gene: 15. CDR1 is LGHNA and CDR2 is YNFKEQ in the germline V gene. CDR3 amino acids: CASSQVGRAGGQEGETQYF. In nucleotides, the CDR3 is TGTGCCAGCAGCCAAGTCGGTCGAGCGGGGGGGCAGGAGGGAGAGACCCAGTACTTC.

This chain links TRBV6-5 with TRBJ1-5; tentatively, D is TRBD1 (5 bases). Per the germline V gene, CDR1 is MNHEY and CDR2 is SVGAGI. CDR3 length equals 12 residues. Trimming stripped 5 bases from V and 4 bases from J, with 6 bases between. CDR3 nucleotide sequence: TGTGCCAGCAGTCAGGGAAATCAGCCCCAGCATTTT. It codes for CASSQGNQPQHF.

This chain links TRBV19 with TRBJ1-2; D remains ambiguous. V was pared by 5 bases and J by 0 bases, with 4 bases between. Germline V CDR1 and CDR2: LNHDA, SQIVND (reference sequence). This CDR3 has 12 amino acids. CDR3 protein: CASSGPNYGYTF. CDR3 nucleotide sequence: TGTGCCAGTAGTGGGCCTAACTATGGCTACACCTTC.